Shown below are 10 T cell receptor beta chains from a single sample sequenced in a study of blood T cell repertoires in COVID-19. Some clones are missing from TCRdb's copy, which holds only in-frame ones; the method was immunoSEQ multiplex PCR. The sample carries 160,000 or so clones, roughly 74% recorded once. The sample taken for sequencing was peripheral blood. The receptors shown here come from a woman aged 80 or over with acute or convalescent COVID-19.

The J gene is TRBJ1-6, the V gene TRBV2, with 7 bases that match TRBD1. Germline V CDR1 and CDR2: SNHLY, FYNNEI. V shed 0 bases and J 5 bases; nucleotides not matched to a gene: 13. The length of the CDR3 is 19 residues. The CDR3 DNA reads TGTGCCAGCAGTGAAGCGCCCGGGAGGGGGCTGGGGCATAATTCACCCCTCCACTTT. It specifies CASSEAPGRGLGHNSPLHF.

The V gene is TRBV6-6, the J gene TRBJ2-7; perhaps TRBD2 as D (6 bases). The V end lost 3 bases, the J end lost 5 bases, and 17 bases lay between the germline ends. The CDR3 has 15 amino acids. Germline CDR1 reads MNHNY; CDR2 reads SVGAGI (reference sequence). CDR3 DNA sequence: TGTGCCAGCAGTTATCGGGGAGGAGGGTCCCACGAGCAGTACTTC. It yields the protein CASSYRGGGSHEQYF.

The chain is built from TRBV6-5 and TRBJ1-5, with 11 bases that match TRBD1. Unmatched junction bases numbered 6, after V lost 7 bases and J lost 7 bases. Germline lookup yields CDR1 MNHEY and CDR2 SVGAGI. The CDR3 contains 14 residues. Written as DNA, the CDR3 is TGTGCCAGCATTCCTGGACAGGGGGCCCAGCCCCAGCATTTT. It encodes CASIPGQGAQPQHF.

The V gene is TRBV19, the J gene TRBJ2-1, with 9 nucleotides matching TRBD1. Trimming took 0 bases from V and 16 from J; bases not matched to a gene: 4. From germline, CDR1 is LNHDA and CDR2 SQIVND (reference sequence). CDR3 length equals 12 residues. In nucleotides, the CDR3 is TGTGCCAGTAGTATAGAACAGGGGGCTATCTTCTTC. As protein: CASSIEQGAIFF.

V and J are TRBV14 and TRBJ2-4; D gene ambiguous. Germline V gives CDR1 SGHDN, CDR2 FVKESK. Trimming stripped 4 bases from V and 8 bases from J, with 9 bases between. The CDR3 runs 12 residues. The CDR3 here is CASSPTMHIQYF. The CDR3 bases are TGTGCCAGCAGCCCCACAATGCACATTCAGTACTTC.

This clone was detected only a few times. The chain employs TRBV5-1 and TRBJ1-2; a possible D gene is TRBD1 (5 bases). With 1 base removed from V and 1 base from J, the gap between germline ends came to 17 bases. Germline V CDR1 and CDR2: SGHRS, YFSETQ. The CDR3 sequence is 17 residues long. CDR3 amino acids: CASSLMGRVALNYGYTF. In nucleotides, the CDR3 is TGCGCCAGCAGCTTGATGGGCAGGGTCGCCCTTAACTATGGCTACACCTTC.

This CDR3 is CAWNTGDNQPQHF. The DNA of the CDR3 is TGTGCCTGGAACACAGGGGACAATCAGCCCCAGCATTTT. J is TRBJ1-5 and V is TRBV30, with 7 bases identical to TRBD1. The V gene end was trimmed by 4 bases and the J gene end by 3 bases; junction bases not matched to a gene: 3. From germline, CDR1 is GTSNPN and CDR2 SVGIG (reference sequence). There are 13 residues in the CDR3.

The chain employs TRBV28 and TRBJ1-2, with 8 positions matching TRBD1. The CDR3 extends over 16 amino acids. The V gene's germline CDR1 is MDHEN and CDR2 SYDVKM. Germline trimming cut 4 bases from V and 3 bases from J; bases unmatched to any gene: 10. The CDR3 bases are TGTGCCAGCAGTTCCACACGGACAGGGACTTACTATGGCTACACCTTC. Translated: CASSSTRTGTYYGYTF.

This chain connects TRBV6-5 to TRBJ2-5, with D possibly matching TRBD1 (5 bases). Trimming cost V 6 bases and J 1 base, with 15 bases left between them. This CDR3 has 15 amino acids. Per the germline V gene, CDR1 is MNHEY and CDR2 is SVGAGI. Written as DNA, the CDR3 is TGTGCCAGCAGGAGGACAACCAACACCCAAGAGACCCAGTACTTC. This translates into CASRRTTNTQETQYF.

The chain combines TRBV16 with TRBJ2-7; D is uncertain. Per the germline V gene, CDR1 is KGHSY and CDR2 is FQNENV. The CDR3 length is 15 residues. Deletions cut 0 bases from V and 0 bases from J, with 9 bases between. CDR3 nucleotide sequence: TGTGCCAGCAGCCAATCCCGGTCCTCCTCCTACGAGCAGTACTTC. Translation: CASSQSRSSSYEQYF. Filled out from reference TRBV16 and TRBJ2-7, the complete variable domain reads GEEVAQTPKHLVRGEGQKAKLYCAPIKGHSYVFWYQQVLKNEFKFLISFQNENVFDETGMPKERFSAKCLPNSPCSLEIQATKLEDSAVYFCASSQSRSSSYEQYFGPGTRLTVT.